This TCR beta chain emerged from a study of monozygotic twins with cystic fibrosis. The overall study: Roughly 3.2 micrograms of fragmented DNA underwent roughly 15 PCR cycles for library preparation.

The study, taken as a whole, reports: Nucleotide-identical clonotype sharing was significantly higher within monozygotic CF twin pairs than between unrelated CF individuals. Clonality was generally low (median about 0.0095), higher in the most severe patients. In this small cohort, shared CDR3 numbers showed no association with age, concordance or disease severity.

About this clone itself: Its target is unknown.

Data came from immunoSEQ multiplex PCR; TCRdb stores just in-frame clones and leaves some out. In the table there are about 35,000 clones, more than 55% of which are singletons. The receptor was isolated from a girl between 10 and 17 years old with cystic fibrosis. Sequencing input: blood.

The CDR3 loop is CASSLGVRGAFQETQYF. CDR3 bases: TGCGCCAGCAGCTTGGGTGTTCGTGGAGCGTTCCAAGAGACCCAGTACTTC. The genes are TRBV5-1 and TRBJ2-5; D remains ambiguous. The V and J ends lost 0 bases and 1 base respectively, with 16 bases between them. CDR3 size: 17 residues. CDR1 is SGHRS, CDR2 YFSETQ, per germline. Looking up the rest from reference TRBV5-1 and TRBJ2-5 gives the full variable domain: KAGVTQTPRYLIKTRGQQVTLSCSPISGHRSVSWYQQTPGQGLQFLFEYFSETQRNKGNFPGRFSGRQFSNSRSEMNVSTLELGDSALYLCASSLGVRGAFQETQYFGPGTRLLVL.